This entry concerns a single TCR beta chain. The data were obtained in a study of shared T cell receptors in the human thymus. This table comes from immunoSEQ multiplex PCR, and its TCRdb copy is limited to in-frame clones, with some not included. The top ten clones hold around 0.0099% of a sample with hundreds of thousands of clones, more than 75% of them seen once. V lost 0 bases and J 1 base, leaving 8 bases between the germline ends. Germline lookup yields CDR1 SGHAT and CDR2 FQDESV (reference sequence). The CDR3 has 15 residues. These same records also appear under a second study, on human thymus T cells. That publication notes: Obtained as resections during corrective heart surgery, the thymus tissue was then studied. Across thymic and blood repertoires, the usage of V and J genes appeared to be biased.

This TCR derives from a boy in the first two years of life with a congenital heart defect. The chain links TRBV11-1 to TRBJ2-3; D not resolved. Sequences were obtained from thymocytes. CDR3 nucleotides: TGTGCCAGCAGCTTAGCTATCCTTGGCACAGATACGCAGTATTTT. Translating gives CASSLAILGTDTQYF.